This T cell receptor beta chain appears in the sequencing data of a study of blood T cells in healthy people across ages. General observations from the study: Per million T cells, TCR beta diversity dropped roughly linearly as age increased. Versus aged donors, long-lived donors had higher diversity and more naive CD4+ cells.

This clonotype was picked up a small number of times. Its antigen remains unknown. V was pared by 7 bases and J by 3 bases, with 11 bases of the junction left unmatched. Per germline, CDR1 MDHEN and CDR2 SYDVKM. This CDR3 comprises 15 residues. Alongside a J-beta primer mix, a sample-barcoded 5' primer served in a second PCR lasting roughly 6 to 11 cycles. Each CDR3 protein gets one entry after TCRdb re-called the 5' RACE reads with MiXCR. Here the sample spans over 1,500,000 distinct CDR3 sequences, roughly two fifths being singletons. Isolated per sample were at least 7 million PBMCs. V and J are TRBV28 and TRBJ2-7, with 8 bases matching TRBD2. The sample consisted of blood. The sequence came from a human donor in good health. The CDR3 DNA reads TGTGCCAGCATTCCGGGAGGGAACACAGACTACGAGCAGTACTTC. This codes for CASIPGGNTDYEQYF.